This T cell receptor delta chain was identified during a study of gamma-delta chains in newborns, infants, children. CDR1 GEAIGNYY and CDR2 EKD come from the germline V gene. This CDR3 is built from 18 residues. Note on this clone: The protein that TCRdb holds for this DNA derives from a much larger clone and differs from the translated DNA at residue 13, which likely indicates a read error; the protein shown here is translated from the DNA.

TCRdb processed the reads again with the CATT caller. This repertoire shows fewer than 6,000 delta-chain clones, under 4% found once; its top ten account for around 8%. The TCR sequence derives from a child who was a newborn, infant or young child, either healthy, febrile or measles-vaccinated (not recorded which). The sample consisted of blood. The J gene is TRDJ3, the V gene TRDV2, with a weak D call TRDD2 (7 bases). The CDR3 loop reads CACDTGDSYSWDARQMFF. The CDR3 bases are TGTGCCTGTGACACCGGGGATTCCTACTCCTGGGACGCCCGACAGATGTTTTTC.